This is a list of T cell receptor beta chains from one sample in a study of blood T cell repertoires in COVID-19. Sequencing used immunoSEQ multiplex PCR; TCRdb keeps in-frame clones, though not all of them. The sample records about 290,000 clones, over 80% being singletons. The sequencing sample was made of peripheral blood. The receptors come from a woman between 45 and 65 years old with active or convalescent COVID-19. Each CDR3 is given with its conserved first and last residue. A D gene is named only where the DNA matches it firmly. Some rows mark clone size as missing; the rest say once, few, many or name a class of expanded clone.

j_call d_call v_call clone_size cdr3_nt cdr3_aa
TRBJ2-2 - TRBV19 - TGTGCCAGTAGTATCCTTTTCGCGGGCGGGGAGCTGTTTTTT CASSILFAGGELFF
TRBJ1-3 TRBD1 TRBV19 - TGTGCCAGTAGTAAACAGGGGATTCGACACACCATATATTTT CASSKQGIRHTIYF
TRBJ2-3 - TRBV28 - TGTGCCAGCAGTTTCTACGGGACTAGCACAGATACGCAGTATTTT CASSFYGTSTDTQYF
TRBJ2-1 TRBD1 TRBV7-9 - TGTGCCAGCAGCTTAGCGGGACAGCCCAACAATGAGCAGTTCTTC CASSLAGQPNNEQFF
TRBJ2-1 TRBD2 TRBV7-9 - TGTGCCAGCAGCTTAGGTGCGGGGGGATTGAATGAGCAGTTCTTC CASSLGAGGLNEQFF
TRBJ2-7 TRBD2 TRBV5-4 few TGTGCCAGCAGCCCAGGTAGGGCGGGAGCTTACGAGCAGTACTTC CASSPGRAGAYEQYF
TRBJ2-1 - TRBV18 - TGTGCCAGCTCACCCGGGGGAGCCAATGAGCAGTTCTTC CASSPGGANEQFF
TRBJ1-5 TRBD1 TRBV18 - TGTGCCAGCTCATTACAGGGGGCTACTCATCAGCCCCAGCATTTT CASSLQGATHQPQHF
TRBJ1-1 - TRBV13 - TGTGCCAGCTCATGGGGCAGGGCCAAAACGAACACTGAAGCTTTCTTT CASSWGRAKTNTEAFF
TRBJ2-1 TRBD2 TRBV5-1 few TGCGCCAGCAGCTTGGGGGGGACTAGCGGGACGGATGAGCAGTTCTTC CASSLGGTSGTDEQFF
TRBJ2-7 TRBD2 TRBV6-1 few TGTGCCAGCAGTGAAGATACTAGCGGGAGGCTTTCCACCTACGAGCAGTACTTC CASSEDTSGRLSTYEQYF
TRBJ2-2 TRBD2 TRBV7-3 - TGTGCCAGCAGCCCGGGACTAGCGGGGGGGGTCGGGGAGCTGTTTTTT CASSPGLAGGVGELFF
TRBJ2-1 TRBD1 TRBV2 - TGTGCCAGATCCCGAGACAGGGGGCCCCCAAATGAGCAGTTCTTC CARSRDRGPPNEQFF
TRBJ2-5 TRBD2 TRBV19 - TGTGCCAGTACCCCCGCGGGAGCGCTAACCCAGTACTTC CASTPAGALTQYF
TRBJ2-1 TRBD2 TRBV6-2/TRBV6-3 - TGTGCCAGCAGTCCCTTCGGACTAGCGATATTTAATGAGCAGTTCTTC CASSPFGLAIFNEQFF